One T cell receptor (beta chain) is described in this entry. Antigen unknown. This entry belongs to a study of siplizumab effects on memory and regulatory T cells. Only in-frame clones appear in the TCRdb table, and some are missing; sequencing was by immunoSEQ multiplex PCR. The sample has 92,000 or so clones; 80% to 90% are singletons. Trimming stripped 2 bases from V and 0 bases from J, with 11 bases between. The germline V gene has CDR1 SGHAT and CDR2 FQNNGV. The CDR3 runs 16 residues. Study-level findings and limits: Alloreactive clones mapping to unstimulated subsets formed only a minor fraction.

This receptor was obtained from a human donor in good health. The chain recombines TRBV11-2 with TRBJ2-1; D remains ambiguous. The sample taken for sequencing was CD4+ T cells sorted from blood. CDR3 protein: CASSLSGRSSYNEQFF. CDR3 nucleotide sequence: TGTGCCAGCAGCTTAAGTGGTAGGAGCTCCTACAATGAGCAGTTCTTC.